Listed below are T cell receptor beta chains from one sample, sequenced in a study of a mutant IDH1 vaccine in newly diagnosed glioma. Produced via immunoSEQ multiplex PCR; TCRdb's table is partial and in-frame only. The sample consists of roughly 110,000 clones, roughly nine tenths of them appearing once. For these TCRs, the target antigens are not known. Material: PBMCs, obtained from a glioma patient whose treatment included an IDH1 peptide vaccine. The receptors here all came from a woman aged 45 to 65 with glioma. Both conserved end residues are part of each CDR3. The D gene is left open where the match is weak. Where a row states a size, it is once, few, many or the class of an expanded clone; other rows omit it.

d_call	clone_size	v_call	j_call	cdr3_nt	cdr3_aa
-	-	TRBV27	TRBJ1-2	TGTGCCAGCAGTTTAGGTCCAAGGAACTATGGCTACACCTTC	CASSLGPRNYGYTF
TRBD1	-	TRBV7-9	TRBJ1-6	TGTGCCAGCAGGGGATCGTTCGGACAGGGGAATTCACCCCTCCACTTT	CASRGSFGQGNSPLHF
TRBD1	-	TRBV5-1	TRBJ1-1	TGCGCCAGCAGGGGGACAGTTATGAACACTGAAGCTTTCTTT	CASRGTVMNTEAFF
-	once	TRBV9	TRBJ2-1	TGTGCCAGCAGCGTAGGGGGAGGCGATGAGCAGTTCTTC	CASSVGGGDEQFF
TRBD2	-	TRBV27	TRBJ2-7	TGTGCCAGCAGCCCAAGGGGAGGGAGAGGGTACGAGCAGTACTTC	CASSPRGGRGYEQYF
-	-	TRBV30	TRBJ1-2	TGTGCCTGGAGTGCAGGGGTCGGGGGCTACACCTTC	CAWSAGVGGYTF
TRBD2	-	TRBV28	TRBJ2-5	TGTGCCAGCAGGTTCGAGGCTAGCGGGAGCCAGACCCAGTACTTC	CASRFEASGSQTQYF
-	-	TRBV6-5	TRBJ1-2	TGTGCCAGCAGTTACCTGGGGTCCTATGGCTACACCTTC	CASSYLGSYGYTF
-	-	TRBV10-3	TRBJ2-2	TGTGCCATCAACAGTAACACCGGGGAGCTGTTTTTT	CAINSNTGELFF
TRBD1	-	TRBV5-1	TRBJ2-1	TGCGCCAGCAGCTCGACAGGGGTCAATGAGCAGTTCTTC	CASSSTGVNEQFF
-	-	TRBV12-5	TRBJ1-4	TGTGCTAGTGGTTTAGAGGGTAATGAAAAACTGTTTTTT	CASGLEGNEKLFF
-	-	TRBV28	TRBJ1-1	TGTGCCAGTTGGGCTCGGGGCAGGGCCGACGGGATGAACACTGAAGCTTTCTTT	CASWARGRADGMNTEAFF
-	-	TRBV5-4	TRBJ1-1	TGTGCCAGCAGCTTACGGGGCGGGAACACTGAAGCTTTCTTT	CASSLRGGNTEAFF
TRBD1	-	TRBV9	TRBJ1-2	TGTGCCAGCAGCGTAGGGGGACAGGGGTCGGGCTACACCTTC	CASSVGGQGSGYTF
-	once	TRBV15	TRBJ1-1	TGTGCCACCAGCAGGGGGCCCCGGCAGCTCCTGAACACTGAAGCTTTCTTT	CATSRGPRQLLNTEAFF
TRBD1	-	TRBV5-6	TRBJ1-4	TGTGCCAGCAGCAGCGGGACAGGATTTAATGAAAAACTGTTTTTT	CASSSGTGFNEKLFF
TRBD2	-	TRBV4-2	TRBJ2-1	TGTGCCAGCAGCCTACGACTAGCGGGGGCCGATGAGCAGTTCTTC	CASSLRLAGADEQFF
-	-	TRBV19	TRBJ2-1	TGTGCCAGTAGTATACTGGGGACAACCTCTTACCGCTACAATGAGCAGTTCTTC	CASSILGTTSYRYNEQFF
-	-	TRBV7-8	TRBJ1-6	TGTGCCAGCAGCCCCTACAGGGTACTAGGCTCCTATAATTCACCCCTCCACTTT	CASSPYRVLGSYNSPLHF
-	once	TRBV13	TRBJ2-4	TGTGCCAGCAGCTCCAGAGTAGCCAAAAACATTCAGTACTTC	CASSSRVAKNIQYF
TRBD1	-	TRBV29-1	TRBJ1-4	TGCAGCATTGGGGAGGGGGCTGCAACTAATGAAAAACTGTTTTTT	CSIGEGAATNEKLFF
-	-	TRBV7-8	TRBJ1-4	TGTGCCAGCAGCGACACTGCAACTAATGAAAAACTGTTTTTT	CASSDTATNEKLFF
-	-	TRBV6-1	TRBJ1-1	TGTGCCAGCATTTTACAGGGTAACACTGAAGCTTTCTTT	CASILQGNTEAFF
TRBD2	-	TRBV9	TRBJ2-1	TGTGCCAGCAGCCCGGGACTAGCGGACGCGCAGTTCTTC	CASSPGLADAQFF
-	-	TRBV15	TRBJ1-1	TGTGCCACCAGCAGAGTAAGGGGCAGCACTGAAGCTTTCTTT	CATSRVRGSTEAFF
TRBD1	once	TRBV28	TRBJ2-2	TGTGCCAGCAGCCTGACAGGGGAAACCGGGGAGCTGTTTTTT	CASSLTGETGELFF
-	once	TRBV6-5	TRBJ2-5	TGTGCCAGCAGTTACGGAGGGGTCCAAGAGACCCAGTACTTC	CASSYGGVQETQYF
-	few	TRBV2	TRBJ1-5	TGTGCCAGCAGATTCGACACTTCAGCCCAGCATTTT	CASRFDTSAQHF
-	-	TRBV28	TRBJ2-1	TGTGCCAGCACCTACAATGAGCAGTTCTTC	CASTYNEQFF
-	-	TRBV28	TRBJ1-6	TGTGCCAGCTGCTGGACCGGGAGCTCCTATAATTCACCCCTCCACTTT	CASCWTGSSYNSPLHF
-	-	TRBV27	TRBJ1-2	TGTGCCAGCAGTTTAGGCCGGTCGGCTGGCTACACCTTC	CASSLGRSAGYTF
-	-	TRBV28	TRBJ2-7	TGTGCCAGCAGTCCCGGTGGGGGACACTACGAGCAGTACTTC	CASSPGGGHYEQYF
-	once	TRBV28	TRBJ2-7	TGTGCCAGCAGCATTACCTACGAGCAGTACTTC	CASSITYEQYF
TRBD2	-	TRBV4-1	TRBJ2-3	TGCGCCAGCAGCCAAGATGCAAGCGGGGGAGGCACAGATACGCAGTATTTT	CASSQDASGGGTDTQYF
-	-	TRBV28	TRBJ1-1	TGTGCCAGTTCAGAAAATGACGCCCGGAACACTGAAGCTTTCTTT	CASSENDARNTEAFF
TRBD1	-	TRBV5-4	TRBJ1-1	TGTGCCAGCAGCTGGGACAGGGACATGAACACTGAAGCTTTCTTT	CASSWDRDMNTEAFF
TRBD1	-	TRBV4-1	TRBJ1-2	TGCGCCAGCAGCCAAGATCGGGACAGGGGGACCGTCGACTATGGCTACACCTTC	CASSQDRDRGTVDYGYTF
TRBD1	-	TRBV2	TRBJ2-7	TGTGCCAGTAGTACGGGACAGTCTTCCTACGAGCAGTACTTC	CASSTGQSSYEQYF
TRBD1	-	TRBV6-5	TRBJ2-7	TGTGCCAGCAGTCCCGGACAGGGGTTATCATACGAGCAGTACTTC	CASSPGQGLSYEQYF
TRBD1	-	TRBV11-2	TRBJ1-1	TGTGCCAGCAGCCGGACAGGCAACACTGAAGCTTTCTTT	CASSRTGNTEAFF
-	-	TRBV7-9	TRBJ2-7	TGTGCCAGCAGCTCCAGGAGTTACGAGCAGTACTTC	CASSSRSYEQYF
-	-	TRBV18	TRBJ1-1	TGTGCCAGCTCACCAGGCCGGGACACTGAAGCTTTCTTT	CASSPGRDTEAFF
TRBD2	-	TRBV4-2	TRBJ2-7	TGTGCCAGCAGCCAAGATGAGGCTAGCGGGAGCCGGTACGAGCAGTACTTC	CASSQDEASGSRYEQYF
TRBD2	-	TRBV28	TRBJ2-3	TGTGCCAGCAGTCAACCCGGACTAGCGGGAACCACAGATACGCAGTATTTT	CASSQPGLAGTTDTQYF
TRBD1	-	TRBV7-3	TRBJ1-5	TGTGCCAGCAGCTTAACGAGGGGGGACAGAACTCAATTCAGCAATCAGCCCCAGCATTTT	CASSLTRGDRTQFSNQPQHF
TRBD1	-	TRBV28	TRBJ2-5	TGTGCCAGCAGCCAACCGACAGGGGGGATAGAGACCCAGTACTTC	CASSQPTGGIETQYF
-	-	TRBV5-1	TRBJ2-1	TGCGCCAGCAGCTTGGACCCGGGGGCCTACAATGAGCAGTTCTTC	CASSLDPGAYNEQFF
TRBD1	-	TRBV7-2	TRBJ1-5	TGTGCCAGCAGCGCAAACAGGGGAGGGAAGAGGGATCAGCCCCAGCATTTT	CASSANRGGKRDQPQHF
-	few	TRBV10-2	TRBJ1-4	TGCGCCAGCAGGGCCCAGCTTAATGAAAAACTGTTTTTT	CASRAQLNEKLFF
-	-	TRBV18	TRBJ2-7	TGTGCCAGCTCACCACCGTCTGAGGCCTACGAGCAGTACTTC	CASSPPSEAYEQYF
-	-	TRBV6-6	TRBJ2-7	TGTGCCAGCAGTCCGAACAGGGTTTACGAGCAGTACTTC	CASSPNRVYEQYF
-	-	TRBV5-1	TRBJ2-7	TGCGCCAGCAGGCTCACAGGGGCGGGGCAGGGTGAGTCCGAGCAGTACTTC	CASRLTGAGQGESEQYF
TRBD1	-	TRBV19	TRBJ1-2	TGTGCCAGTAGTGCCACGGGGACAGTAAGGGCGATTAGTGGCTACACCTTC	CASSATGTVRAISGYTF
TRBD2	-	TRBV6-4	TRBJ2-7	TGTGCCAGCAGTGCTTTAGCGGGCAGCTCCTACGAGCAGTACTTC	CASSALAGSSYEQYF
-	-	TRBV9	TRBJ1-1	TGTGCCAGCGGAAGGGTGAACACTGAAGCTTTCTTT	CASGRVNTEAFF
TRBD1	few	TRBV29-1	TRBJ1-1	TGCAGCGTTGCGGACAGGGTTAGGACTGAAGCTTTCTTT	CSVADRVRTEAFF